The TCR beta chain described here comes from a study of vaccination effects on CD4 cells after COVID-19 (dated 2022 in TCRdb). For the wider study: In the ViraFEST assay, PBMC were stimulated with viral peptide pools, and TCR sequencing was then used to find antigen-specific CD4+ T cell clonotypes based on their expansion. Participants received two doses of either the BNT162b2 or the mRNA-1273 mRNA SARS-CoV-2 vaccine. A total of more than 8 COVID-19 convalescent patients and a handful of SARS-CoV-2-naive healthy vaccine recipients were included in the full study. The Oncomine TCR Beta short-read assay on an Illumina iSeq 100 was used to sequence cultures from other donors in the study. Roughly 2 million PBMC per well were cultured in IMDM with about 4.5% human AB serum, roughly 10 IU/ml IL-2 and gentamicin, plus 10 ug/ml peptides. In both COVID-19 convalescent patients and infection-naive vaccine recipients, the study compared SARS-CoV-2 spike-specific CD4+ TCR repertoires from before mRNA vaccination with those from after it.

Taken from the germline V gene (reference sequence), the CDR1 and CDR2 loops are SGHNT and YYREEE. Including the terminal cysteine and phenylalanine, the CDR3 comprises 16 residues. Of the read, only the CDR3 DNA is kept; its 48 bases are in frame from base 1. V loses 4 bases at its end and J loses 0 bases; junction bases beyond the gene matches: 7. The library was generated by the immunoSEQ multiplex PCR assay. DNA from the cultured and isolated CD4+ T cells underwent TCR beta CDR3 sequencing. The authors' analysis ran thus. The analysis removed non-productive TCR sequences, trimmed reads to the CDR3 region, and retained only CDR3s that were 7 or more amino acids long. Antigen-specific clonotypes were identified using the MANAFEST web app by comparison of expansion in peptide wells against reference cultures. To count as positive, a clone had to show expansion at FDR<0.05 compared with the reference and with all other wells, an odds ratio above 5, and a frequency above 0.1% in two replicate wells. A clonotype was defined as cross-reactive if the clonotype was significantly expanded both in SARS-CoV-2 spike wells and in at least one common cold coronavirus spike condition. Levenshtein distance calculated with the stringdist R package was used to assess CDR3 similarity, and unrooted trees were constructed with ape in R 3.6.1. This immuneACCESS table, as held by TCRdb, lists in-frame sequences with V and J called but not all clones. Of the missing ones, under half trace to an unresolved V gene in checked studies; the others have no known cause. V, J and clone size derive from that table, while D and trimming were established from the DNA sequence. This sample has some 31,000 clones in its table, and about two thirds of those were observed once. Approximately 3.8% of the sample comes from the top ten.

As regards this clone: Its target antigen remains unknown. Base qualities are missing; no much larger clone stands one base away.

After about 10 days of culture, CD4+ T cells were isolated with the EasySep CD4+ T cell isolation kit. The absence of prior SARS-CoV-2 infection in healthy vaccine recipients was confirmed by negative nucleocapsid antibodies before and after vaccination. Half of the culture medium was replaced with fresh IL-2-containing medium on days 3 and 7. Each peptide stimulation condition was cultured in triplicate wells unless otherwise noted. PBMC were separated from whole blood using Ficoll-Paque Plus gradient centrifugation and were then either cryopreserved at -140C or used fresh. Genomic DNA was extracted from cultured CD4+ T cells with the QIAamp micro DNA kit. Overall results and qualifications from the work: Marked clonal contraction was observed in both infection-induced and vaccine-induced clones at late post-vaccination timepoints, consistent with waning T cell responses. Among healthy vaccine recipients, nearly all vaccine-induced clones were SARS-CoV-2 mono-reactive, and just 1 of 255 was cross-reactive with common cold coronaviruses. Limitations of the study were the small number of convalescent patients and the absence of early post-infection timepoints.

The receptor comes from a human donor who received a COVID-19 vaccine. The source was CD4+ T cells from PBMCs cultured without peptide, collected before COVID-19 vaccination. The chain was built from TRBV5-4 and TRBJ1-3, with 7 junctional bases fitting TRBD1. This receptor carries the CDR3 CASSPAGTDSGNTIYF. The nucleotide sequence reads as follows: TGTGCCAGCAGCCCGGCAGGGACAGACTCTGGAAACACCATATATTTT.